The TCR beta chain described here comes from a study of T cells in Graves' hyperthyroidism and ophthalmopathy. Turning to the study itself: Peripheral blood sampling occurred at initial diagnosis, before any treatment. General study points: In validation, the model predicted ophthalmopathy. These predictions came a median about 6.8 months before onset. Expanded thyroid clonotypes (above 0.001) were mostly also found in blood.

This clonotype has a count of ten or more. The antigen is undetermined. CDR1 is WSHSY, CDR2 SAAADI, per germline. Trimming removed 3 bases at V and 3 bases at J, with 10 bases between. This CDR3 is 14 amino acids long. TCR beta CDR3 region amplification was performed from RNA transcripts. The study used the HTBI primer set for a first-round RT-PCR of the TCR CDR3. TCRdb reprocessed the multiplex PCR reads via MiXCR and lists one record per CDR3 protein. Of roughly 400,000 distinct CDR3 sequences in the sample, roughly an eighth were seen once. The source is a man aged 45 to 65 with Graves' ophthalmopathy. The chain recombines TRBV10-2 with TRBJ2-3; a possible D gene is TRBD1 (5 bases). What was sequenced was blood. CDR3 nucleotides: TGCGCCAGCAGTGATGGCAGGGTGACAGATACGCAGTATTTT. Translation: CASSDGRVTDTQYF.